Presented here are 11 T cell receptor beta chains from one specimen sequenced in a study of blood T cell repertoires in COVID-19. Libraries were prepared by immunoSEQ multiplex PCR; TCRdb keeps only in-frame clonotypes and omits some of them. The sample contains some 99,000 clones, nearly 90% of which appear only once. Sequenced sample: peripheral blood. Receptor source: a man in his 70s with acute or convalescent COVID-19.

This chain uses TRBV6-5 with TRBJ1-5; maybe TRBD1 (6 bases). V lost 4 bases and J 5 bases, leaving 12 bases between the germline ends. The CDR3 runs to 14 residues. The V gene's germline CDR1 is MNHEY and CDR2 SVGAGI. CDR3 amino acids: CASSSQGYDQPQHF. CDR3 coding DNA: TGTGCCAGCAGTTCACAGGGTTATGATCAGCCCCAGCATTTT.

The chain carries TRBV28 and TRBJ1-4; no reliable D call. Trimming stripped 3 bases from V and 3 bases from J, with 11 bases between. CDR3 length: 15 amino acids. Germline assignment: CDR1 MDHEN and CDR2 SYDVKM. The CDR3 loop is CASSLAAEPNEKLFF. The CDR3 DNA reads as TGTGCCAGCAGTTTGGCGGCAGAACCTAATGAAAAACTGTTTTTT.

CDR3 residues: CASRGQGIGAETQYF. The CDR3 DNA follows: TGTGCCAGCAGGGGACAGGGGATAGGGGCAGAGACCCAGTACTTC. The chain joins TRBV2 to TRBJ2-5; 10 bases are shared with TRBD1. The CDR3 is made up of 15 amino acids. V lost 6 bases and J lost 4; bases outside the gene matches: 8. Germline assignment: CDR1 SNHLY and CDR2 FYNNEI.

The V call is TRBV5-6, the J call TRBJ1-2; 7 bases agree with TRBD1. The J segment lost 2 bases and the V segment lost 0 bases, leaving 4 bases of the junction unmatched. This CDR3 spans 15 amino acids. Germline V gives CDR1 SGHDT, CDR2 YYEEEE. CDR3 loop: CASSLGQGENYGYTF. CDR3 nucleotides: TGTGCCAGCAGCTTGGGCCAGGGGGAGAACTATGGCTACACCTTC.

The V call is TRBV6-5, the J call TRBJ2-2, with 7 positions matching TRBD1. This CDR3 contains 16 residues. The germline CDR1 and CDR2 sequences are MNHEY and SVGAGI. Trimming at V came to 6 bases and at J to 3 bases, leaving 10 bases not matched to a gene. The CDR3 DNA follows: TGTGCCAGCAGCTACCGACCGGGACAGTACACCGGGGAGCTGTTTTTT. Translated: CASSYRPGQYTGELFF.

The rearrangement uses TRBV2 and TRBJ1-2; perhaps TRBD1 as D (5 bases). Deletions cut 3 bases from V and 2 bases from J, with 10 bases between. Germline V gene lookup returns CDR1 SNHLY and CDR2 FYNNEI. The CDR3 extends over 14 amino acids. For the CDR3, the DNA is TGTGCCAGCAGTGACTCTGCAGGGAACTATGGCTACACCTTC. This translates into CASSDSAGNYGYTF. Together with reference TRBV2 and TRBJ1-2, the CDR3 gives the full variable domain: EPEVTQTPSHQVTQMGQEVILRCVPISNHLYFYWYRQILGQKVEFLVSFYNNEISEKSEIFDDQFSVERPDGSNFTLKIRSTKLEDSAMYFCASSDSAGNYGYTFGSGTRLTVV.

This sequence joins TRBV6-5 and TRBJ2-1, with 8 bases aligning to TRBD1. The junction had 5 bases not matched to a gene; V was cut back by 6 bases and J by 7 bases. Germline V gene lookup returns CDR1 MNHEY and CDR2 SVGAGI. This CDR3 has 13 residues. As DNA, the CDR3 is TGTGCCAGCAGGCCGACAGGGGAGAATGAGCAGTTCTTC. Protein sequence: CASRPTGENEQFF.

V is TRBV2 and J is TRBJ2-7; 8 bases agree with TRBD1. The CDR3 is 14 residues long. The J segment lost 0 bases and the V segment lost 8 bases, leaving 6 bases of the junction unmatched. The V gene's germline CDR1 is SNHLY and CDR2 FYNNEI. The CDR3 DNA reads as TGTGCCAGCCAAGACAGGGGCGACTCCTACGAGCAGTACGTC. As protein: CASQDRGDSYEQYV.

The V gene is TRBV5-1, the J gene TRBJ2-5, with TRBD1 as a possible D gene (5 bases). Trimming left V 1 base short and J 5 bases short, with 24 bases between. CDR3 length: 18 residues. Germline assignment: CDR1 SGHRS and CDR2 YFSETQ. The CDR3 nucleotides read TGCGCCAGCAGCTTGTTGGGTCAGGGCGTTTCAATTACGGAGACCCAGTACTTC. This sequence encodes CASSLLGQGVSITETQYF.

This sequence joins TRBV5-5 and TRBJ2-5; no clear D. V was pared by 4 bases and J by 1 base, with 11 bases between. CDR3 length: 14 residues. Per the germline V gene, CDR1 is SGHKS and CDR2 is YYEKEE (reference sequence). Here the CDR3 DNA reads TGTGCCAGCAGCCCGTTTTCCAGCCAAGAGACCCAGTACTTC. The encoded protein is CASSPFSSQETQYF.

This clone was recorded only once. V usage is TRBV28 and J usage is TRBJ2-7; D not certain. Germline lookup yields CDR1 MDHEN and CDR2 SYDVKM. The V end was cut by 3 bases, the J end by 7 bases, with 13 bases between. This CDR3 spans 13 amino acids. CDR3 nucleotides: TGTGCCAGCAGTTTCCCCGGTTCGCGTGAGCAGTACTTC. Residues: CASSFPGSREQYF.